This T cell receptor (beta chain) was retrieved from a study of tumor and adjacent non-tumor tissue in lung cancer. Whole-study findings and limits: Tumor TCR diversity, when higher, was linked to shorter survival. In normal lung, the top 100 clones were significantly more dominant than in tumor. Compared with tumor, normal lung showed significantly lower TCR diversity.

RNA was extracted from bulk tissue without any cell sorting. Donors were chemotherapy-naive, newly diagnosed lung cancer surgical patients in China, August–November 2014. TCRbeta libraries were built with three rounds of nested PCR, modified from ARM-PCR. TCRdb re-analysed the multiplex PCR reads in MiXCR, keeping a single row per CDR3 protein. The sample holds 100,000 to 150,000 distinct CDR3 sequences, 55% to 75% seen once. The CDR3 covers 15 residues. Germline lookup yields CDR1 DFQATT and CDR2 SNEGSKA (reference sequence). This clonotype has just one count. What it binds is not known. A read error may produce the germline difference seen at one junction end.

The chain combines TRBV20-1 with TRBJ2-2; 7 bases match TRBD1. Sequencing was carried out using lung tumor tissue. This clonotype was obtained from a man aged 25 to 40 with non-small cell lung cancer. As DNA, the CDR3 is TGTAGTGCTGACAAACAGGGGTGGAACACCGGGGAGCTGTTTTTT. Amino acid sequence: CSADKQGWNTGELFF.